A single sample is the source of the 9 T cell receptor beta chains below, sequenced in a study of T cell repertoires in cytomegalovirus infection (dated by TCRdb to the late 2010s). Sequenced using an Illumina HiSeq 1500. TCRdb reprocessing: public reads trimmed at Q25 with fastp, clones called with MiXCR, in-frame beta chains kept. Identical CDR3 protein sequences are pooled into one entry, listed with their most common genes and DNA. Across this sample there are a few hundred thousand distinct CDR3 sequences, with more than 8% seen only once. The ten largest clones add up to about 4.5% of the sample. Input material: PBMCs. Receptors were obtained from a human donor in good health (CMV status not recorded). Some clones in this sample may be carry-over from other donors' samples.

A few counts support this clonotype. The chain is built from TRBV10-3 and TRBJ2-1, with 12 bases that match TRBD2. V shed 5 bases and J 0 bases; nucleotides not matched to a gene: 5. The germline CDR1 and CDR2 sequences are ENHRY and SYGVKD. This CDR3 comprises 17 residues. The CDR3 DNA reads TGTGCCATCAGTTTACTAGCGGGAGGCCACTCCTACAATGAGCAGTTCTTC. This translates into CAISLLAGGHSYNEQFF.

This clonotype was counted many times. This chain connects TRBV12-3 or TRBV12-4 to TRBJ1-2; D gene ambiguous. The V end lost 3 bases, the J end lost 9 bases, and 14 bases lay between the germline ends. The CDR3 length is 13 residues. CDR3 sequence: CASSFGYRRSYTF. CDR3 sequence (DNA): TGTGCCAGCAGTTTTGGGTACCGGAGGAGCTACACCTTC.

This clonotype was detected ten times or more. The genes are TRBV7-2 and TRBJ1-2; D gene uncertain. This CDR3 has 15 amino acids. CDR1 and CDR2 from the germline V gene are SGHTA and FQGNSA. The V end was cut by 5 bases, the J end by 3 bases, with 16 bases between. CDR3 in amino acids: CASSPGKGVDYGYTF. CDR3 coding DNA: TGTGCCAGCAGCCCCGGGAAGGGCGTCGACTATGGCTACACCTTC. Full variable domain (rest looked up from reference TRBV7-2 and TRBJ1-2): GAGVSQSPSNKVTEKGKDVELRCDPISGHTALYWYRQSLGQGLEFLIYFQGNSAPDKSGLPSDRFSAERTGGSVSTLTIQRTQQEDSAVYLCASSPGKGVDYGYTFGSGTRLTVV.

CDR3 protein: CASSGTGGGQFF. The CDR3 DNA sequence: TGTGCCAGCAGCGGGACTGGAGGAGGACAGTTCTTC. The gene calls are TRBV28 and TRBJ2-1; tentatively, D is TRBD2 (6 bases). Germline lookup yields CDR1 MDHEN and CDR2 SYDVKM. The CDR3 has 12 amino acids. Trimming removed 6 bases at V and 13 bases at J, with 16 bases between.

The rearrangement joins TRBV7-9 to TRBJ2-1; D perhaps matches TRBD1 (6 bases). V lost 3 bases to trimming and J lost 8 bases, with 23 bases between them. This CDR3 region has 17 residues. Germline CDR1 is SEHNR and CDR2 is FQNEAQ (reference sequence). The CDR3 is CASSLRTEPTLVDEQFF. The CDR3 DNA follows: TGTGCCAGCAGCTTGCGGACAGAGCCTACCCTAGTCGATGAGCAGTTCTTC.

The rearrangement joins TRBV7-2 to TRBJ2-7; 7 bases match TRBD2. CDR3 length: 11 residues. The germline CDR1 and CDR2 sequences are SGHTA and FQGNSA. Unmatched junction bases numbered 3, after V lost 4 bases and J lost 9 bases. DNA of the CDR3: TGTGCCAGCAGCTACCCGGGAGGGCAGTACTTC. Residues: CASSYPGGQYF.

This sequence joins TRBV6-6 and TRBJ1-5, with D unclear. Looked up from germline, CDR1 is MNHNY and CDR2 is SVGAGI (reference sequence). This CDR3 comprises 16 residues. Trimming cost V 6 bases and J 0 bases, with 15 bases left between them. The CDR3 nucleotides read TGTGCCAGCAGAGATCTAGGCGGCGGTAGCAATCAGCCCCAGCATTTT. Residues: CASRDLGGGSNQPQHF.

This chain's CDR3 is CSALLAGVYEQFF. Written as DNA, the CDR3 is TGCAGTGCTCTGCTAGCGGGAGTATATGAGCAGTTCTTC. V and J are TRBV20-1 and TRBJ2-1, with 10 bases matching TRBD2. The CDR3 spans 13 residues. From germline, CDR1 is DFQATT and CDR2 SNEGSKA (reference sequence). J gave up 8 bases and V 5 bases, and 6 bases lay outside the gene matches.

This clonotype was observed many times. The rearrangement uses TRBV28 and TRBJ1-6; D unresolved. The V and J ends lost 3 bases and 2 bases respectively, with 8 bases between them. Per the germline V gene, CDR1 is MDHEN and CDR2 is SYDVKM. This CDR3 has 15 amino acids. DNA for the CDR3: TGTGCCAGCAGTTTTCTAACAGCCTATAATTCACCCCTCCACTTT. As protein: CASSFLTAYNSPLHF.